Listed here is a single T cell receptor beta chain. These data originate in a study of regulatory T cells in long-lasting Graves disease. Described time point: newly diagnosed GD, antithyroid drugs for less than 3 months. Scientists built the TCR library using RNA that was extracted from PBMCs. Graves' disease diagnosis used American Thyroid Association guidelines. Library construction for TCR beta used iRepertoire HTBI primers and Arm-PCR of CDR3 regions. MiXCR, applied by TCRdb to the multiplex PCR reads, yields one record per CDR3 protein. The sample includes 350,000 to 500,000 distinct CDR3 sequences, about 14% of them seen just once. The germline gives CDR1 SGHKS, CDR2 YYEKEE (reference sequence). This CDR3 spans 16 amino acids. Trimming cost V 3 bases and J 4 bases, with 20 bases left between them. This sample was shared with a second study, whose subject was T cells in Graves' hyperthyroidism and ophthalmopathy. That paper notes: First-round RT-PCR of the TCR CDR3 relied on the HTBI primer set.

V is TRBV5-5 and J is TRBJ2-7; D possibly corresponds to TRBD2 (5 bases). The clonotype comes from a woman between 45 and 65 years old with Graves disease. The input for sequencing was peripheral blood mononuclear cells (PBMCs), taken at new diagnosis, from a patient treated with antithyroid drugs. CDR3 in amino acids: CASSSGQASIIYEQYF. The CDR3 nucleotides read TGTGCCAGCAGCTCAGGCCAGGCTAGCATAATTTACGAGCAGTACTTC.